The TCR beta chain described here comes from a study of T cell responses to AZD1222 COVID-19 vaccine. Study observations and caveats: Clonal diversity may have been underestimated in mostly white British donors. Nearly half of the spike-specific TCRs reportedly recognize variant regions that carry no mutations. Without day 14 samples, only post-peak T cell repertoires were studied. At baseline, seropositivity was found in only a handful of AZD1222 recipients.

Generated by immunoSEQ multiplex PCR, the TCRdb table keeps only in-frame clones and is missing some. Among about 150,000 clones, about 89% were seen once, and the ten largest hold about 9.8%. V was pared by 4 bases and J by 7 bases, with 11 bases between. CDR3 length: 13 residues. Germline CDR1 LGHDT, CDR2 YNNKEL (reference sequence). As to this clone: The antigen remains undetermined.

V usage is TRBV3-1 (or the pseudogene TRBV3-2) and J usage is TRBJ1-5, with unresolved D. Sequences were derived from peripheral blood, sampled 28 days after the second AZD1222 dose. The TCR sequence derives from an adult who received the AZD1222 COVID-19 vaccine. The CDR3 DNA sequence: TGTGCCAGCAGCCGTATGAAAACGCAGCCCCAGCATTTT. Translation gives CASSRMKTQPQHF.